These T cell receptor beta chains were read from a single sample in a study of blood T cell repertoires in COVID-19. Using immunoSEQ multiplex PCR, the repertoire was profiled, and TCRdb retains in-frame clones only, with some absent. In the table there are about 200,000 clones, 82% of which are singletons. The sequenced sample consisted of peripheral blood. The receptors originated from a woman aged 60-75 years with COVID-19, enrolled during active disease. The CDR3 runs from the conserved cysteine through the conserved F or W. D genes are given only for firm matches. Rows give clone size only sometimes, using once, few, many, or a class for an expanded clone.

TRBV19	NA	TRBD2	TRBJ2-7	TGTGCCAGTAGTATCGGGGGAGGGTCCTACGAGCAGTACTTC	CASSIGGGSYEQYF
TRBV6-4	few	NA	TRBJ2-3	TGTGCCAGCAGTGTTGGGGAGCACACAGATACGCAGTATTTT	CASSVGEHTDTQYF
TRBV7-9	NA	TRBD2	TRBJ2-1	TGTGCCAGCAGCTCGACTAGCGGGAGGGCCGGTGAGCAGTTCTTC	CASSSTSGRAGEQFF
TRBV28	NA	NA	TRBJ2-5	TGTGCCAGCACATATGTGTTAGCGCAAGGGACCCAGTACTTC	CASTYVLAQGTQYF
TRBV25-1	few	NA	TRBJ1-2	TGTGCCTGCAAAGGGGGGGACTATGGCTACACCTTC	CACKGGDYGYTF
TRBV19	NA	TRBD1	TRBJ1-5	TGTGCCAGTAGTATTGGCCAGGGGGCGATTAGCAATCAGCCCCAGCATTTT	CASSIGQGAISNQPQHF
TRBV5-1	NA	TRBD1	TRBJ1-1	TGCGCCAGCAGTCTGACAGGGGAGAACACTGAAGCTTTCTTT	CASSLTGENTEAFF
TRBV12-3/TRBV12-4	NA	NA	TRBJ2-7	TGTGCCAGCGGCACAGGGAACTACGAGCAGTACTTC	CASGTGNYEQYF
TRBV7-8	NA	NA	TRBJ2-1	TGTGCCAGCAGCCAGAATCATCGGGAGCAGTTCTTC	CASSQNHREQFF
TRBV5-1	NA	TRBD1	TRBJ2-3	TGCGCCAGCAGCTTATCGGGACAGGGCGCTTGGGATACGCAGTATTTT	CASSLSGQGAWDTQYF
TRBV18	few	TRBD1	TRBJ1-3	TGTGCCAGCTCACCTGGGACAGGGAGTGGAAACACCATATATTTT	CASSPGTGSGNTIYF
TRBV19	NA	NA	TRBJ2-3	TGTGCCAGTAGTACGGGACTTTTTGGGAGCACAGATACGCAGTATTTT	CASSTGLFGSTDTQYF
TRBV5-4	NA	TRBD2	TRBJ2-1	TGTGCCAGCAGCTTGCCAGCGGGAGGGCGTGAGTTCTTC	CASSLPAGGREFF
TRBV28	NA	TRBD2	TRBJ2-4	TGTGCCAGCCGGGAGGCTGGGGAGCAAAACATTCAGTACTTC	CASREAGEQNIQYF
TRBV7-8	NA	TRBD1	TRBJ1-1	TGTGCCAGCAGCTTAAGACAGGGGCCAGACACTGAAGCTTTCTTT	CASSLRQGPDTEAFF
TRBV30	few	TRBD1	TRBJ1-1	TGTGCCTGGAACACAGGGGGCGCGATCGCTGAAGCTTTCTTT	CAWNTGGAIAEAFF
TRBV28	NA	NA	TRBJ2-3	TGTGCCAGCCAACTCACGGTGAACACAGATACGCAGTATTTT	CASQLTVNTDTQYF
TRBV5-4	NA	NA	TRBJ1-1	TGTGCCAGCAGCGCACCGGGAGCCAACACTGAAGCTTTCTTT	CASSAPGANTEAFF
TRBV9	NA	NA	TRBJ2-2	TGTGCCAGCAGCGTAGGACAGATGAACACCGGGGAGCTGTTTTTT	CASSVGQMNTGELFF
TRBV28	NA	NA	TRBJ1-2	TGTGCCATCCCAAATGGGGGGGCAGGGAACTATGGCTACACCTTC	CAIPNGGAGNYGYTF
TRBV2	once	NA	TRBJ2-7	TGTGCCAGCAGTGAACGGGGGACCCTCTACGAGCAGTACTTC	CASSERGTLYEQYF
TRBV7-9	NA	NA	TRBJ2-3	TGTGCCAGCAGCTTAGAGGGGCGCACAGATACGCAGTATTTT	CASSLEGRTDTQYF
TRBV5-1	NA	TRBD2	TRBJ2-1	TGCGCCAGCAGCTTGGCCCCTAGCGGGGCCTCCAATGAGCAGTTCTTC	CASSLAPSGASNEQFF
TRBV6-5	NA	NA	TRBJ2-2	TGTGCCAGCTCTACGGGTTCCAACACCGGGGAGCTGTTTTTT	CASSTGSNTGELFF